One T cell receptor (beta chain) is described in this entry. The assay was immunoSEQ multiplex PCR, and TCRdb's table has in-frame clones only and misses some. This sample yields about 68,000 clones, of which roughly four fifths are seen a single time; around 38% belongs to the top ten. This sample is part of a study of blood T cell repertoires in COVID-19. Study-level information: Specimens from acute and convalescent COVID-19 originated in the United States, Italy and Spain. Sources were T cells, B-cell-depleted T cells, or PBMCs; the material itself was cDNA or gDNA.

The germline CDR1 and CDR2 sequences are SGDLS and YYNGEE. This CDR3 comprises 17 residues. V shed 3 bases, J shed 0 bases, and the junction held 9 bases outside the gene matches. Input material: peripheral blood. The chain couples TRBV9 to TRBJ1-5, with 7 nucleotides matching TRBD1. The receptor's source is a man older than 75 with acute or convalescent COVID-19. The CDR3 spells CASSATVRQGSNQPQHF. The CDR3 bases are TGTGCCAGCAGCGCGACGGTTAGACAGGGTAGCAATCAGCCCCAGCATTTT.